This TCR beta chain is from a study of T-cell reconstitution after alpha-beta-depleted transplantation in children. Study results and caveats: At around two months after transplant, the alpha-beta T cells were reportedly derived from several hundred expanded clones that came from non-depleted graft cells. Newly made T cells mostly supplied T-cell counts and diversity one year after transplant. At day 60, the high TCRbeta diversity found in some patients originated from recipient T cells and thymic progenitors that had survived.

Construction of the TCRbeta library involved unique molecular identifiers. TCRdb used MiXCR to reprocess the PCR reads, holding one entry per CDR3 protein. The sample shows 200,000 to 250,000 distinct CDR3 sequences, under 30% of them seen only once. Remarks on this clonotype: What it binds is unknown.

The CDR3 has 19 amino acids. V gave up 2 bases and J gave up 1 base; unmatched junction bases: 13. Germline CDR1 and CDR2: MGHRA and YSYEKL. The clonotype was recovered from a female patient between 2 and 15 years old who had a stem cell transplant for congenital amegakaryocytic thrombocytopenia, so the T cells may come from the graft donor. The rearrangement joins TRBV4-1 to TRBJ1-1, with 10 bases fitting TRBD1. Sequencing was performed on PBMCs, mostly from graft donor cells, taken 360 days after TCRalphabeta/CD19-depleted stem cell transplant. CDR3 bases: TGCGCCAGCAGCCAATCAAAATCCCCGGGACAGGGGTGGAACACTGAAGCTTTCTTT. Translated: CASSQSKSPGQGWNTEAFF.